These T cell receptor beta chains were read from a single sample in a study of T cells after yellow fever vaccination. In TCRdb, the 5' RACE reads were re-called with MiXCR into one record per CDR3 protein. The sample holds around 500,000 distinct CDR3 sequences, 20% to 25% seen once. The material was PBMCs, obtained more than 20 days after the first yellow fever vaccination. Every receptor here comes from a man aged 18 to 30 who received the YFV17D yellow fever vaccine. Both conserved end residues are part of each CDR3. D genes are given only for firm matches. Clone size is stated in some rows and not others, as once, few, many or a class when expanded.

>.|TRBV20-1|.|TRBJ2-7
CRASPGTGVGEQYF
TGCAGAGCTAGCCCAGGCACCGGGGTGGGCGAGCAGTACTTC
>TRBD1|TRBV5-6|few|TRBJ1-2
CASSLAGGNGYTF
TGTGCCAGCAGCTTGGCAGGGGGAAATGGCTACACCTTC
>.|TRBV5-1|few|TRBJ2-1
CASSLEFLTSSYNEQFF
TGCGCCAGCAGCTTGGAGTTTCTAACGAGCTCCTACAATGAGCAGTTCTTC
>.|TRBV27|few|TRBJ1-2
CASSLYGFGYTF
TGTGCCAGCAGTTTGTATGGGTTCGGCTACACCTTC
>.|TRBV4-2|.|TRBJ2-1
CASSQVGEGAVANEQFF
TGTGCCAGCAGCCAAGTGGGGGAGGGGGCCGTGGCCAATGAGCAGTTCTTC
>.|TRBV10-3|.|TRBJ1-4
CAISDRATNEKLFF
TGTGCCATCAGTGACAGGGCAACTAATGAAAAACTGTTTTTT
>TRBD1|TRBV20-1|.|TRBJ1-1
CSARAPRGQANTEAFF
TGCAGTGCTAGAGCCCCTCGGGGACAGGCGAACACTGAAGCTTTCTTT
>.|TRBV4-3|.|TRBJ2-7
CASSHEHARGLDEQYF
TGCGCCAGCAGCCACGAACACGCTCGAGGCTTGGACGAGCAGTACTTC
>.|TRBV4-1|.|TRBJ1-1
CASSHQKGGGGREYTEAFF
TGCGCCAGCAGCCACCAAAAAGGCGGGGGCGGGAGGGAGTACACTGAAGCTTTCTTT
>.|TRBV5-1|.|TRBJ2-5
CASSLETHNQETQYF
TGCGCCAGCAGCTTGGAGACCCATAATCAAGAGACCCAGTACTTC
>TRBD2|TRBV20-1|few|TRBJ2-1
CSAPLAGGANEQFF
TGCAGTGCTCCTCTAGCGGGGGGGGCCAATGAGCAGTTCTTC
>.|TRBV20-1|.|TRBJ2-5
CSRGSETQYF
TGCAGCAGGGGATCGGAGACCCAGTACTTC
>.|TRBV5-6|.|TRBJ1-1
CASSSEGGRTEAFF
TGTGCCAGCAGCTCCGAGGGGGGCCGGACTGAAGCTTTCTTT
>.|TRBV18|few|TRBJ1-2
CASSGGRGYGYTF
TGTGCCAGCTCCGGGGGGCGCGGCTATGGCTACACCTTC
>TRBD2|TRBV7-6|.|TRBJ2-7
CASSRLAGREVDEQYF
TGTGCCAGCAGCCGTCTGGCCGGGAGGGAAGTAGACGAGCAGTACTTC
>.|TRBV20-1|.|TRBJ1-2
CSARRDGYTF
TGCAGTGCCAGAAGAGATGGCTACACCTTC
>.|TRBV28|.|TRBJ1-1
CASSLSGLLTEAFF
TGTGCCAGCAGTTTATCAGGGTTGTTAACTGAAGCTTTCTTT
>.|TRBV9|.|TRBJ1-2
CASSPWGGPFYGYTF
TGTGCCAGCAGCCCTTGGGGAGGGCCATTCTATGGCTACACCTTC
>TRBD2|TRBV14|few|TRBJ2-5
CASSQGLAGLGTQYF
TGTGCCAGCAGCCAAGGACTAGCGGGCCTGGGGACCCAGTACTTC
>.|TRBV29-1|few|TRBJ1-1
CSVVGAEAFF
TGCAGCGTCGTCGGGGCTGAAGCTTTCTTT
>.|TRBV12-3/TRBV12-4|.|TRBJ1-3
CASSSGTYSGNTIYF
TGTGCCAGCAGTTCGGGCACCTACTCTGGAAACACCATATATTTT
>TRBD2|TRBV12-3/TRBV12-4|few|TRBJ2-1
CASSFSGGVSEQFF
TGTGCCAGCAGTTTTAGCGGGGGGGTCAGTGAGCAGTTCTTC
>.|TRBV6-2/TRBV6-3|many|TRBJ2-1
CASKLRAGRTDEQFF
TGTGCCAGCAAACTACGAGCGGGGCGGACAGATGAGCAGTTCTTC
>.|TRBV5-5|few|TRBJ2-3
CASSFLRSTDTQYF
TGTGCCAGCAGCTTTTTGCGGAGCACAGATACGCAGTATTTT
>.|TRBV6-5|few|TRBJ2-1
CASVSYNEQFF
TGTGCCAGCGTCTCCTACAATGAGCAGTTCTTC
>TRBD2|TRBV15|few|TRBJ2-1
CATSRASGGTSSYNEQFF
TGTGCCACCAGCAGAGCTAGCGGGGGAACCAGCTCCTACAATGAGCAGTTCTTC
>TRBD2|TRBV7-2|.|TRBJ2-1
CASSFSGGAGVEQFF
TGTGCCAGCAGCTTCAGCGGGGGGGCTGGTGTCGAGCAGTTCTTC
>TRBD1|TRBV4-3|.|TRBJ2-1
CASSRDRVYEQFF
TGCGCCAGCAGCCGTGACAGGGTCTATGAGCAGTTCTTC
>.|TRBV24-1|.|TRBJ1-5
CATSDLVLVRQRQPQHF
TGTGCCACCAGTGATTTGGTTCTCGTTCGACAGAGGCAGCCCCAGCATTTT
>.|TRBV6-2/TRBV6-3|.|TRBJ2-1
CASSYSRGGYPYNEQFF
TGTGCCAGCAGTTACTCGAGGGGGGGGTACCCCTACAATGAGCAGTTCTTC
>TRBD1|TRBV10-3|.|TRBJ2-3
CAISEPDRGVADTQYF
TGTGCCATCAGTGAGCCGGACAGGGGGGTAGCAGATACGCAGTATTTT
>.|TRBV11-2|.|TRBJ1-1
CASSPALGTEAFF
TGTGCCAGCAGCCCGGCCTTAGGCACTGAAGCTTTCTTT
>.|TRBV20-1|few|TRBJ2-7
CSARARSYEQYF
TGCAGTGCTAGAGCCAGGTCCTACGAGCAGTACTTC
>.|TRBV19|few|TRBJ2-3
CASSIGRDTQYF
TGTGCCAGTAGTATAGGGAGGGATACGCAGTATTTT
>TRBD1|TRBV12-3/TRBV12-4|.|TRBJ2-7
CGSARQGWREQYF
TGTGGATCCGCCCGACAGGGGTGGCGCGAGCAGTACTTC
>.|TRBV7-2|.|TRBJ2-2
CASSLANSITGELFF
TGTGCCAGCAGCTTAGCTAACAGTATCACCGGGGAGCTGTTTTTT
>.|TRBV4-3|.|TRBJ2-3
CASSQESKQRPPYF
TGCGCCAGCAGCCAAGAATCTAAGCAACGTCCGCCGTATTTT